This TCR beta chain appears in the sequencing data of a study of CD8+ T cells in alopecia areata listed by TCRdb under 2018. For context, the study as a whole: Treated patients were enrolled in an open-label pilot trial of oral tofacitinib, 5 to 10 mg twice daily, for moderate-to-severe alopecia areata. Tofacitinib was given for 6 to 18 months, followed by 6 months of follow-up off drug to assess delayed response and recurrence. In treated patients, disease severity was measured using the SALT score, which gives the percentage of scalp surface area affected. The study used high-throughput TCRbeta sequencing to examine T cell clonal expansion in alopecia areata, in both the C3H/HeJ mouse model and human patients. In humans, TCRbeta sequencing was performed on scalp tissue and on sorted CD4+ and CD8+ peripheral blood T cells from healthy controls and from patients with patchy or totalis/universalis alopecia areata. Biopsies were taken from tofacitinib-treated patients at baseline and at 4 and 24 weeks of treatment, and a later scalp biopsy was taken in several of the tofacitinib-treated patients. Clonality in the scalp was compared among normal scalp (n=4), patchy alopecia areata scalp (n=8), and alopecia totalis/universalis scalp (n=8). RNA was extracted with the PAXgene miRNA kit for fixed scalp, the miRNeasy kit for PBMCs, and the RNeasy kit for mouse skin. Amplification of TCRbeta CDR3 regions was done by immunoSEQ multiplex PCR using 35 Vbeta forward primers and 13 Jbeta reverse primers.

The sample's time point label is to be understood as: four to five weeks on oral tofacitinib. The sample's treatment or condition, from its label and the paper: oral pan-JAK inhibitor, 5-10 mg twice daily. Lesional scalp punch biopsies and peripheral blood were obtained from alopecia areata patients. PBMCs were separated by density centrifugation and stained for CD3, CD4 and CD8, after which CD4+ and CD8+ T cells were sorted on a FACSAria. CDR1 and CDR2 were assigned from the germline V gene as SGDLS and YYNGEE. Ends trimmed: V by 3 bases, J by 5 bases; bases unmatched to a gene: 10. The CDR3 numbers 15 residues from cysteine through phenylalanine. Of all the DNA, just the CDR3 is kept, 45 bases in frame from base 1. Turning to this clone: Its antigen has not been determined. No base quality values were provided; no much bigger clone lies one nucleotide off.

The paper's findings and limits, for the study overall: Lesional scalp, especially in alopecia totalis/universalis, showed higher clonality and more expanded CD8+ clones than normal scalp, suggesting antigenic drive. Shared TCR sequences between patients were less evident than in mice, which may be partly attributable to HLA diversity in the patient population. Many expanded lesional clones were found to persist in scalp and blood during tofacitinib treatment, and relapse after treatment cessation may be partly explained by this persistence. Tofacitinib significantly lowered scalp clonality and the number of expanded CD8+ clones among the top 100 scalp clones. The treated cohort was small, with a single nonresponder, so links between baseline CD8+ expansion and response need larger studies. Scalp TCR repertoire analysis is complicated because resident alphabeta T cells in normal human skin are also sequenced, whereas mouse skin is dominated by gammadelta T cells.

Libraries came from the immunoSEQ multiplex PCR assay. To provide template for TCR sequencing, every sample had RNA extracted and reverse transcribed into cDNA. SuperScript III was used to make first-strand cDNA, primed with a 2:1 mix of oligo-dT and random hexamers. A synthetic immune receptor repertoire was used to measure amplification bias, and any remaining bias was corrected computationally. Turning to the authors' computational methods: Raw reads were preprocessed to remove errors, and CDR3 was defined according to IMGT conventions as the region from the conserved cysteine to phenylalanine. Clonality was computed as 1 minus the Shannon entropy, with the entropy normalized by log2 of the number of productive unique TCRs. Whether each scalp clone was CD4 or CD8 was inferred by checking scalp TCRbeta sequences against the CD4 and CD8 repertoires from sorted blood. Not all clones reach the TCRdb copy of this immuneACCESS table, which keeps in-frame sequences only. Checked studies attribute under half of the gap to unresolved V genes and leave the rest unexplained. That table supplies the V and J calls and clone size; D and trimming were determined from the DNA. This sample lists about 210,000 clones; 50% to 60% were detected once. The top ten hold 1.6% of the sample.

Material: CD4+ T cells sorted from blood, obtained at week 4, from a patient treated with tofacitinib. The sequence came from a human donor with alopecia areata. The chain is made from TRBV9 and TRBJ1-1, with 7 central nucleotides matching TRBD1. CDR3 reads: CASSGTTTGRTEAFF. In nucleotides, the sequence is TGTGCCAGCAGCGGAACCACGACAGGGCGAACTGAAGCTTTCTTT.